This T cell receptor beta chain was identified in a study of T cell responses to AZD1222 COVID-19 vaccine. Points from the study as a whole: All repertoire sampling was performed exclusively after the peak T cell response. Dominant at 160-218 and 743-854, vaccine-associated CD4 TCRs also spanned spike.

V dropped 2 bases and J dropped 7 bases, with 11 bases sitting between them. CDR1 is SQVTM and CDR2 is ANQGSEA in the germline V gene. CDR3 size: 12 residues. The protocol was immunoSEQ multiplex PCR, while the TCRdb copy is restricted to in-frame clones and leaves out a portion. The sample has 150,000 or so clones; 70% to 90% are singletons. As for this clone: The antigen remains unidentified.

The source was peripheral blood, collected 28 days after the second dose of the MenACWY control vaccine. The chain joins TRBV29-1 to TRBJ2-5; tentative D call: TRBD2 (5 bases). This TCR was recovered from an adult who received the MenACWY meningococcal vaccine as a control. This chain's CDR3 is CSVEWESRTQYF. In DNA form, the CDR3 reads TGCAGCGTTGAATGGGAGTCGAGGACCCAGTACTTC.